This T cell receptor beta chain was found in a study of cytomegalovirus exposure and HLA in healthy donors. Overall study findings and caveats: High sensitivity and specificity were reportedly achieved when the classifier diagnosed cytomegalovirus status. Certain sequence variants were highly shared and formed a cluster, and this cluster was likely a sequencing artifact. The study found most TCR sequences rare, yet found some public TCRs in many donors. Per a later analysis, fewer than 20,000 TCR beta sequences showed association with HLA alleles at 0.05 false discovery rate.

Use of 60 Vbeta and 13 Jbeta primers characterized the PCR. Clones were read by immunoSEQ multiplex PCR, and TCRdb kept only the in-frame ones, dropping some. The sample lists 100,000 to 150,000 clones; roughly a tenth were seen once. There are 15 residues in the CDR3. The germline CDR1 and CDR2 sequences are GTSNPN and SVGIG (reference sequence). Trimming removed 0 bases at V and 1 base at J, with 10 bases between. For this clone: The antigen is unknown.

The sequenced sample consisted of PBMCs. The clonotype was recovered from a woman in her late teens or twenties in good health and CMV-seropositive. The chain couples TRBV30 to TRBJ1-5; tentatively, D is TRBD1 (5 bases). The CDR3 protein is CAWSVGGGSNQPQHF. The CDR3, as DNA: TGTGCCTGGAGTGTCGGGGGGGGGAGCAATCAGCCCCAGCATTTT. The full variable domain, its missing parts supplied by reference TRBV30 and TRBJ1-5, is SQTIHQWPATLVQPVGSPLSLECTVEGTSNPNLYWYRQAAGRGLQLLFYSVGIGQISSEVPQNLSASRPQDRQFILSSKKLLLSDSGFYLCAWSVGGGSNQPQHFGDGTRLSIL.